These T cell receptor beta chains were read from a single sample in a study of blood T cell repertoires in COVID-19. Only in-frame clones appear in the TCRdb table, and some are missing; sequencing was by immunoSEQ multiplex PCR. The data hold approximately 190,000 clones, with 70% to 90% observed a single time. The sample comprised peripheral blood. Receptor source: a man at least 80 years old with acute or convalescent COVID-19. Both conserved end residues are part of each CDR3. A D gene is named only where the DNA matches it firmly. Clone size is given for some rows only: seen once, a few or many times, or a class if the clone is expanded.

D	size	J	V	CDR3	DNA
TRBD1	.	TRBJ2-6	TRBV3-1/TRBV3-2	CASGLDRGPSGANVLTF	TGTGCCAGCGGCTTGGACAGGGGGCCATCTGGGGCCAACGTCCTGACTTTC
.	.	TRBJ2-5	TRBV18	CASSPPTLTMETQYF	TGTGCCAGCTCACCACCGACACTTACAATGGAGACCCAGTACTTC
TRBD1	.	TRBJ1-6	TRBV28	CASSEITDRRSGSPLHF	TGTGCCAGCAGTGAAATAACGGACAGGCGGTCCGGATCACCCCTCCACTTT
.	.	TRBJ2-2	TRBV7-9	CASSSGSPNTGELFF	TGTGCCAGCAGCTCCGGGAGTCCGAACACCGGGGAGCTGTTTTTT
TRBD1	few	TRBJ1-1	TRBV7-6	CASSPYGRTGGIKNTEAFF	TGTGCCAGCAGCCCTTACGGTAGGACAGGGGGCATTAAGAACACTGAAGCTTTCTTT
.	.	TRBJ2-5	TRBV15	CATSRTGRETQYF	TGTGCCACCAGCAGGACAGGGAGGGAGACCCAGTACTTC
.	.	TRBJ1-2	TRBV24-1	CATSEQGNYGYTF	TGTGCCACCAGTGAGCAGGGGAACTATGGCTACACCTTC
TRBD2	.	TRBJ2-2	TRBV5-1	CASSFTRTGTSSAGELFF	TGCGCCAGCAGCTTCACCCGAACCGGGACTAGTAGCGCCGGGGAGCTGTTTTTT
TRBD2	few	TRBJ2-5	TRBV18	CASSRVAGGEETQYF	TGTGCCAGCTCGCGCGTAGCGGGAGGAGAAGAGACCCAGTACTTC
.	.	TRBJ2-3	TRBV3-1/TRBV3-2	CASSRSWESRDTQYF	TGTGCCAGCAGCCGGAGTTGGGAGAGTCGGGATACGCAGTATTTT
TRBD2	.	TRBJ2-2	TRBV10-1	CASSERSGRGELFF	TGCGCCAGCAGTGAGAGGAGCGGGAGAGGGGAGCTGTTTTTT
TRBD2	.	TRBJ2-1	TRBV5-1	CASSFLTSGRVNEQFF	TGCGCCAGCAGCTTCTTGACTAGCGGGAGAGTGAATGAGCAGTTCTTC
TRBD2	.	TRBJ2-3	TRBV10-2	CASSGTSGRDTQYF	TGCGCCAGCAGTGGGACTAGCGGGAGAGATACGCAGTATTTT
.	.	TRBJ1-1	TRBV5-6	CASSRRGPTEAFF	TGTGCCAGCAGCCGCCGAGGTCCCACTGAAGCTTTCTTT
.	.	TRBJ1-5	TRBV19	CASSTLVTGNSNQPQHF	TGTGCCAGTAGTACCCTCGTAACAGGGAATAGCAATCAGCCCCAGCATTTT
.	.	TRBJ1-1	TRBV30	CAWTKGVGTEAFF	TGTGCCTGGACGAAGGGAGTCGGCACTGAAGCTTTCTTT
.	.	TRBJ2-7	TRBV5-5	CASSLVNSWQYF	TGTGCCAGCAGCTTGGTTAACAGCTGGCAGTACTTC
TRBD1	few	TRBJ1-1	TRBV5-4	CASSRGISNRGNTEAFF	TGTGCCAGCAGCCGAGGCATTTCTAACAGGGGGAACACTGAAGCTTTCTTT
TRBD2	.	TRBJ2-3	TRBV10-1	CASSPGTSGIWSTDTQYF	TGCGCCAGCAGTCCCGGGACTAGCGGGATCTGGAGCACAGATACGCAGTATTTT
TRBD1	once	TRBJ2-4	TRBV30	CAWSLTGAKNIQYF	TGTGCCTGGAGTTTGACAGGGGCCAAAAACATTCAGTACTTC
.	.	TRBJ2-3	TRBV24-1	CATSARKSTDTQYF	TGTGCCACCAGTGCGCGCAAAAGCACAGATACGCAGTATTTT
.	.	TRBJ2-3	TRBV12-3/TRBV12-4	CASSTGNTQYF	TGTGCCAGCAGTACGGGGAATACGCAGTATTTT
.	.	TRBJ2-1	TRBV29-1	CSVELQQVPYNEQFF	TGCAGCGTTGAACTCCAACAAGTCCCCTACAATGAGCAGTTCTTC
.	.	TRBJ2-1	TRBV9	CASSALEYNEQFF	TGTGCCAGCAGCGCCCTAGAGTACAATGAGCAGTTCTTC
TRBD2	few	TRBJ2-1	TRBV5-1	CASSQRTSNYNEQFF	TGCGCCAGCAGCCAAAGGACTAGCAACTACAATGAGCAGTTCTTC
.	.	TRBJ2-7	TRBV27	CASRAGKAYEQYF	TGTGCCAGCAGGGCGGGAAAGGCATACGAGCAGTACTTC
.	.	TRBJ1-2	TRBV19	CASSMGRGPYGYTF	TGTGCCAGTAGTATGGGCAGGGGTCCCTATGGCTACACCTTC
.	.	TRBJ1-1	TRBV5-4	CASSLFRREVETEAFF	TGTGCCAGCAGCTTGTTTCGGCGGGAGGTAGAGACTGAAGCTTTCTTT
.	.	TRBJ2-6	TRBV5-1	CASSSGPGGGFQSGANVLTF	TGCGCCAGCAGCTCGGGCCCGGGTGGGGGCTTCCAGTCCGGGGCCAACGTCCTGACTTTC
TRBD2	.	TRBJ2-7	TRBV28	CASSLRTSGVKYEQYF	TGTGCCAGCAGTCTCCGTACTAGCGGGGTTAAATACGAGCAGTACTTC
.	.	TRBJ2-3	TRBV2	CASREASTDTQYF	TGTGCCAGCAGGGAGGCTAGCACAGATACGCAGTATTTT
.	.	TRBJ2-7	TRBV5-1	CASSSTGSSSYEQYF	TGCGCCAGCAGCTCGACAGGTTCAAGCTCCTACGAGCAGTACTTC
TRBD2	.	TRBJ2-1	TRBV10-3	CAISDGTSVTSNEQFF	TGTGCCATCAGTGATGGGACTAGCGTGACCTCCAATGAGCAGTTCTTC
TRBD2	.	TRBJ2-1	TRBV6-2/TRBV6-3	CASSKPVAGSWNEQFF	TGTGCCAGCAGTAAACCAGTAGCGGGGAGTTGGAATGAGCAGTTCTTC
.	.	TRBJ2-6	TRBV19	CASTQRVTSGANVLTF	TGTGCCAGTACCCAGAGGGTAACCTCTGGGGCCAACGTCCTGACTTTC
TRBD2	.	TRBJ2-3	TRBV24-1	CATSGTSGRGTDTQYF	TGTGCCACCAGCGGGACTAGCGGGAGAGGCACAGATACGCAGTATTTT
TRBD2	.	TRBJ2-1	TRBV15	CATSSPGLAGNNEQFF	TGTGCCACCAGCAGCCCGGGACTAGCGGGCAACAATGAGCAGTTCTTC
TRBD2	.	TRBJ2-3	TRBV5-1	CASSRALAGGIDTQYF	TGCGCCAGCAGCAGAGCCTTAGCGGGAGGGATAGATACGCAGTATTTT
TRBD2	.	TRBJ2-5	TRBV3-1/TRBV3-2	CASSPSGGRARETQYF	TGTGCCAGCAGCCCGTCTGGCGGGAGGGCCCGGGAGACCCAGTACTTC
TRBD2	.	TRBJ2-5	TRBV14	CASSPGTSGQETQYF	TGTGCCAGCAGCCCCGGGACTAGCGGACAAGAGACCCAGTACTTC
.	.	TRBJ2-5	TRBV7-6	CASSFRETQYF	TGTGCCAGCAGCTTCCGGGAGACCCAGTACTTC
TRBD2	.	TRBJ2-2	TRBV5-8	CASSKGTSGSLTGELFF	TGTGCCAGCAGCAAAGGGACTAGCGGGAGTTTGACCGGGGAGCTGTTTTTT
TRBD1	.	TRBJ1-2	TRBV2	CASSEQSGGYGYTF	TGTGCCAGCAGTGAGCAGTCAGGGGGCTATGGCTACACCTTC
TRBD1	.	TRBJ1-5	TRBV23-1	CASRPYRGRNQPQHF	TGCGCCAGCCGACCCTACAGGGGGCGAAATCAGCCCCAGCATTTT
.	few	TRBJ2-7	TRBV30	CAWSVPHRNYEQYF	TGTGCCTGGAGTGTACCCCACAGGAACTACGAGCAGTACTTC
TRBD1	.	TRBJ1-3	TRBV9	CASSPRQGVAGNTIYF	TGTGCCAGCAGCCCGCGACAGGGAGTTGCTGGAAACACCATATATTTT
.	.	TRBJ2-1	TRBV5-4	CASSFRDSEHEQFF	TGTGCCAGCAGCTTCCGGGACTCCGAACATGAGCAGTTCTTC
TRBD2	.	TRBJ2-3	TRBV10-1	CASSDRLAGDTDTQYF	TGCGCCAGCAGTGACCGACTAGCGGGTGACACAGATACGCAGTATTTT
.	.	TRBJ2-3	TRBV3-1/TRBV3-2	CASSQDPRSQDTQYF	TGTGCCAGCAGCCAAGATCCGCGGAGCCAAGATACGCAGTATTTT
TRBD2	.	TRBJ2-1	TRBV19	CASSIEQPGLAFYNEQFF	TGTGCCAGTAGTATAGAGCAACCGGGACTAGCGTTCTACAATGAGCAGTTCTTC
TRBD2	.	TRBJ2-1	TRBV2	CASSVTSGFSYNEQFF	TGTGCCAGCAGTGTCACTAGCGGGTTCTCCTACAATGAGCAGTTCTTC
.	few	TRBJ1-6	TRBV18	CASSLGQNNSPLHF	TGTGCCAGCTCATTGGGGCAGAATAATTCACCCCTCCACTTT